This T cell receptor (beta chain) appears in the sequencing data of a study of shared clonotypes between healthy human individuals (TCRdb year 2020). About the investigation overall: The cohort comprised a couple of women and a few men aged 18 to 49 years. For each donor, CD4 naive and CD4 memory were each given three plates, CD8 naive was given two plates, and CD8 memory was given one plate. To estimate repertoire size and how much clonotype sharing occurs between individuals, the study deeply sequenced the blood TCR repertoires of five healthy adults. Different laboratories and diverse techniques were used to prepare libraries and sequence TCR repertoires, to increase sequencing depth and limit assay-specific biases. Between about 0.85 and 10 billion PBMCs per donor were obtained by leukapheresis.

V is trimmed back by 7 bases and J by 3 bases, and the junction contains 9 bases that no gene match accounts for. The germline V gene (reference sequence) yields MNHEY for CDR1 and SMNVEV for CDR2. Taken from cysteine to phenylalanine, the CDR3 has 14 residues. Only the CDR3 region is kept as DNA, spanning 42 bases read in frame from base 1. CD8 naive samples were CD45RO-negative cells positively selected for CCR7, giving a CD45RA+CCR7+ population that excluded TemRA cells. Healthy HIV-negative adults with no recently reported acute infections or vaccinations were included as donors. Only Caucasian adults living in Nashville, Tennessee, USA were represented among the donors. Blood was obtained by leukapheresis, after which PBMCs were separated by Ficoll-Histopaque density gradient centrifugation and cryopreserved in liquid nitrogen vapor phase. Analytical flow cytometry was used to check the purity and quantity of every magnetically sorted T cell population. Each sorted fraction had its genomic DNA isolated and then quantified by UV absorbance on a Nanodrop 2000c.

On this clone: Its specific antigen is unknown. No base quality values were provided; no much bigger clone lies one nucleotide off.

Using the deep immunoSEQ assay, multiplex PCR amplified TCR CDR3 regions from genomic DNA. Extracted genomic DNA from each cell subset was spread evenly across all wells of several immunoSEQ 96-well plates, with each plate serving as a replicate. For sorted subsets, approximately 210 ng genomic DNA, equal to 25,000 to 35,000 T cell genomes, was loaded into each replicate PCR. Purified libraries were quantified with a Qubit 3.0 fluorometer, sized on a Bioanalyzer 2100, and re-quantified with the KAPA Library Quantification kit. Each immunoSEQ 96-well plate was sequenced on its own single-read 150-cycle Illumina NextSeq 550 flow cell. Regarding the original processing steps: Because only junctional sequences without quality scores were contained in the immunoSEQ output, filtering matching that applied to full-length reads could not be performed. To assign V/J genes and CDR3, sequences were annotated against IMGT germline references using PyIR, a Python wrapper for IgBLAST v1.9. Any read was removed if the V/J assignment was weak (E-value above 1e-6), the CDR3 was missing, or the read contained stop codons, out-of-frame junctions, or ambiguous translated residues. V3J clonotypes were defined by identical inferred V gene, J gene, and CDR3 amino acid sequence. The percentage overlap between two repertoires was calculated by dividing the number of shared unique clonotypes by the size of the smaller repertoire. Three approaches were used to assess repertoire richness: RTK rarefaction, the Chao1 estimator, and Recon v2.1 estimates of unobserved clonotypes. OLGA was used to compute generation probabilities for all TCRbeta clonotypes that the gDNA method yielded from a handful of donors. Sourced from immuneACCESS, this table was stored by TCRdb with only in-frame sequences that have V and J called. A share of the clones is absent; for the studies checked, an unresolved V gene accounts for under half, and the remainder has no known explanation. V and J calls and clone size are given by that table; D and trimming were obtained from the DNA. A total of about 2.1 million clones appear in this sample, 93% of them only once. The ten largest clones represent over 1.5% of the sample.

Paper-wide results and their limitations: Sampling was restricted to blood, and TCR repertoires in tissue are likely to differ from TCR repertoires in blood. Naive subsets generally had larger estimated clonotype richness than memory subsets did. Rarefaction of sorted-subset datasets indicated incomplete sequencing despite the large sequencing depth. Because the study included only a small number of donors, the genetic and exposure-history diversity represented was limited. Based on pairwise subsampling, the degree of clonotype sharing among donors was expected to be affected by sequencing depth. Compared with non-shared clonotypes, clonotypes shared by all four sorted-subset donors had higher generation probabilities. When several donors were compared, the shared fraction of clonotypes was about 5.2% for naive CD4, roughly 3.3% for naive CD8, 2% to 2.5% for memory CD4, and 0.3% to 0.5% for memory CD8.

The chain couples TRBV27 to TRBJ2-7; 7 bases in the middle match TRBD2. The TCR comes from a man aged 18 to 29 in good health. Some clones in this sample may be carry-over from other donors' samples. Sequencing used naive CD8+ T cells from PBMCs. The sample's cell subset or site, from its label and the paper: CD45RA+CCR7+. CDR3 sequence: CASNTRSGVYEQYF. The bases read TGTGCCAGCAACACAAGGAGCGGGGTCTACGAGCAGTACTTC.